The sequence of this T cell receptor beta chain was determined in a study of control samples from healthy donors and cancer patients. The CDR3 loop spans 14 amino acids. Germline V CDR1 and CDR2: MNHEY, SVGAGI. Trimming took off 4 bases at V and 2 bases at J, with 12 bases between the two ends. Assay used: immunoSEQ multiplex PCR; TCRdb lists only in-frame clones, some missing. The sample has around 130,000 clones, about 88% seen once; the top ten hold 3.2%. The V call is TRBV6-5, the J call TRBJ2-7; TRBD1 might be the D (5 bases). The sequencing input was blood. This clonotype was sampled from a man aged 50 or older in good health. The CDR3 DNA reads as TGTGCCAGCAGTTTGTACAGGAACACCTACGAGCAGTACTTC. It codes for CASSLYRNTYEQYF.